These 29 T cell receptor beta chains were all obtained from the same sample, sequenced in a study of cytomegalovirus exposure and HLA in healthy donors. Amplification used 60 Vbeta primers and 13 Jbeta primers. Only in-frame clones appear in the TCRdb table, and some are missing; sequencing was by immunoSEQ multiplex PCR. The table has more than 75,000 clones, 79% seen once. The sample taken for sequencing was PBMCs. All receptors derive from a woman in her forties in good health and CMV-seronegative.

This clone occurred a few times. The chain couples TRBV6-5 to TRBJ2-7; 7 nucleotides line up with TRBD1. The CDR3 contains 12 residues. The germline V gene encodes CDR1 MNHEY and CDR2 SVGAGI. V trimming: 6 bases; J trimming: 3 bases; junction bases outside the gene matches: 2. CDR3 bases: TGTGCCAGCAGCCGACAGGGCTACGAGCAGTACTTC. Its translation is CASSRQGYEQYF.

This sequence joins TRBV4-1 and TRBJ2-3, with unresolved D. Trimming left V 1 base short and J 5 bases short, with 4 bases between. Germline assignment: CDR1 MGHRA and CDR2 YSYEKL. The CDR3 is made up of 12 amino acids. The CDR3 spells CASSQVRDTQYF. The CDR3 DNA is TGCGCCAGCAGCCAAGTTAGAGATACGCAGTATTTT.

This chain connects TRBV6-6 to TRBJ2-5, with D unresolved. Per the germline V gene, CDR1 is MNHNY and CDR2 is SVGAGI (reference sequence). The CDR3 length is 14 residues. V was shortened by 5 bases and J by 3 bases, with 13 bases between the two germline ends. The CDR3 region has the DNA TGTGCCAGCAGTCGCAGGAATTCGAAAGAGACCCAGTACTTC. Its translation is CASSRRNSKETQYF.

The rearrangement joins TRBV28 to TRBJ1-6; 10 bases line up with TRBD1. This CDR3 is built from 15 residues. The germline V gene encodes CDR1 MDHEN and CDR2 SYDVKM. V lost 4 bases, J lost 7 bases, and 4 bases stayed unmatched. The CDR3 DNA reads TGTGCCAGCAGTTCCCCGGGACAGGGGAATTCACCCCTCCACTTT. It encodes CASSSPGQGNSPLHF.

This clone was seen a handful of times. V and J are TRBV30 and TRBJ2-4; TRBD2 agrees at 12 bases. The CDR3 runs 19 residues. From germline, CDR1 is GTSNPN and CDR2 SVGIG (reference sequence). Losses at the gene ends were 3 bases for V and 0 bases for J; bases not matched to a gene: 12. The CDR3 nucleotides are TGTGCCTGGAGAGGGGGTCTAGCGGGGGGGTACGTAGCCAAAAACATTCAGTACTTC. Translation: CAWRGGLAGGYVAKNIQYF.

CDR3 sequence (DNA): TGTGCCAGCAGCTTGATGGGCGGGCCCAACACTGAAGCTTTCTTT. Translation: CASSLMGGPNTEAFF. The rearrangement links TRBV7-9 to TRBJ1-1; D uncertain. CDR1 and CDR2 from the germline V gene are SEHNR and FQNEAQ (reference sequence). This CDR3 region has 15 residues. V lost 3 bases to trimming and J lost 2 bases, with 13 bases between them.

The chain is built from TRBV5-1 and TRBJ2-1; TRBD2 matches at 9 bases. Germline assignment: CDR1 SGHRS and CDR2 YFSETQ. This CDR3 has 17 residues. With V trimmed by 2 bases and J by 5 bases, 11 bases remained unmatched. CDR3 residues: CASSLATSGGTNNEQFF. CDR3 sequence (DNA): TGCGCCAGCAGCTTAGCCACCAGCGGGGGGACCAACAATGAGCAGTTCTTC.

V gene TRBV27 combines with J gene TRBJ1-1; 11 nucleotides line up with TRBD1. CDR1 is MNHEY, CDR2 SMNVEV, per germline (reference sequence). The V gene end was trimmed by 2 bases and the J gene end by 1 base; junction bases not matched to a gene: 6. The CDR3 runs 17 residues. CDR3 region: CASSLVRTGGSNTEAFF. The CDR3 bases are TGTGCCAGCAGTTTAGTCCGGACAGGGGGCTCGAACACTGAAGCTTTCTTT.

This chain connects TRBV29-1 to TRBJ2-1; 8 bases are a match to TRBD2. CDR1 SQVTM and CDR2 ANQGSEA come from the germline V gene. With V trimmed by 6 bases and J by 10 bases, 17 bases remained unmatched. The CDR3 runs 15 residues. CDR3 loop: CSVTRVAGGLREQFF. CDR3 nucleotides: TGCAGCGTCACCCGCGTCGCGGGGGGTTTAAGGGAGCAGTTCTTC.

This clone came up a few times. One junction end disagrees with the germline gene, perhaps due to a read error. The chain uses TRBV14 and TRBJ1-1, with D perhaps TRBD1 (6 bases). This CDR3 region has 14 residues. Germline V gene lookup returns CDR1 SGHDN and CDR2 FVKESK. CDR3 nucleotides: TGTGCCAGCAGCCAAGGGGTCAGGGGCCCCTGGTTCGATTTT. Translated: CASSQGVRGPWFDF.

CDR3 amino acids: CASSLRAGFRYTQYF. The CDR3 nucleotides read TGTGCCAGCAGCTTAAGGGCGGGATTTAGGTATACGCAGTATTTT. This chain uses TRBV7-9 with TRBJ2-3, with D maybe TRBD2 (6 bases). Per germline, CDR1 SEHNR and CDR2 FQNEAQ (reference sequence). This CDR3 region has 15 residues. Trimming left V 2 bases short and J 7 bases short, with 16 bases between.

The V gene is TRBV7-2, the J gene TRBJ2-5; 10 nucleotides match TRBD2. Losses at the gene ends were 1 base for V and 4 bases for J; bases not matched to a gene: 15. CDR1 is SGHTA, CDR2 FQGNSA, per germline. The CDR3 is 19 residues long. CDR3 coding DNA: TGTGCCAGCAGCTTAGTTGTCCCTTTGAGCGGGGGGGTCGGAGAGACCCAGTACTTC. Translation: CASSLVVPLSGGVGETQYF.

The chain has TRBV30 and TRBJ1-1; TRBD1 matches at 8 bases. Losses at the gene ends were 4 bases for V and 5 bases for J; bases not matched to a gene: 6. Per the germline V gene, CDR1 is GTSNPN and CDR2 is SVGIG (reference sequence). The CDR3 is made up of 13 amino acids. The CDR3 DNA follows: TGTGCCTGGAAGGGACAGGCGAGAACTGAAGCTTTCTTT. This codes for CAWKGQARTEAFF.

This clone has only one observation. Here the CDR3 reads CASSKDGGEQFF. DNA of the CDR3: TGCGCCAGCAGTAAGGACGGGGGTGAGCAGTTCTTC. The V gene is TRBV5-1, the J gene TRBJ2-1, with a tentative D call TRBD2 (6 bases). CDR1 is SGHRS, CDR2 YFSETQ, per germline. The CDR3 contains 12 residues. V lost 5 bases and J lost 9, with 12 bases in between. Supplemented by reference TRBV5-1 and TRBJ2-1, the full variable domain reads KAGVTQTPRYLIKTRGQQVTLSCSPISGHRSVSWYQQTPGQGLQFLFEYFSETQRNKGNFPGRFSGRQFSNSRSEMNVSTLELGDSALYLCASSKDGGEQFFGPGTRLTVL.

Of note for this clone: Relative to the germline gene, one junction end is altered; a read error may explain this. This rearrangement joins TRBV7-9 to TRBJ1-5, with a weak D call TRBD1 (5 bases). In germline, CDR1 is SEHNR, CDR2 FQNEAQ (reference sequence). This CDR3 region has 11 residues. In DNA, the CDR3 is TGTGCCAGCAGCTTAGGCCCAGGGTTGAATTTT. Amino acid sequence: CASSLGPGLNF.

CDR3 sequence reads: CASSPIIGQARRTGELFF. CDR3 DNA: TGTGCCAGCAGCCCTATCATTGGACAGGCGAGGCGGACCGGGGAGCTGTTTTTT. The rearrangement uses TRBV7-9 and TRBJ2-2, with 7 positions matching TRBD1. CDR3 length: 18 residues. Germline values: CDR1 SEHNR, CDR2 FQNEAQ (reference sequence). V was pared by 5 bases and J by 5 bases, with 17 bases of the junction left unmatched. The variable domain in full, with the rest retrieved from reference TRBV7-9 and TRBJ2-2, is DTGVSQNPRHKITKRGQNVTFRCDPISEHNRLYWYRQTLGQGPEFLTYFQNEAQLEKSRLLSDRFSAERPKGSFSTLEIQRTEQGDSAMYLCASSPIIGQARRTGELFFGEGSRLTVL.

The gene calls are TRBV5-8 and TRBJ2-3; maybe TRBD1 (5 bases). V was cut by 3 bases and J by 2 bases, with 10 bases left in between. In germline, CDR1 is SGHTS, CDR2 YDEGEE. The CDR3 consists of 14 residues. CDR3 DNA: TGTGCCAGCAGCTCAGGGTCGAACACAGATACGCAGTATTTT. Residues: CASSSGSNTDTQYF.

V is TRBV2 and J is TRBJ2-3; D may be TRBD2 (7 bases). Trimming cost V 8 bases and J 4 bases, with 19 bases left between them. The CDR3 runs 15 residues. Germline-derived CDR1 and CDR2 are SNHLY and FYNNEI. CDR3 amino acids: CASGGGASWADTQYF. The CDR3 nucleotides read TGTGCCAGCGGAGGGGGGGCTAGTTGGGCAGATACGCAGTATTTT.

This clone was counted only a few times. This chain connects TRBV6-5 to TRBJ1-5, with a weak D call TRBD1 (5 bases). Germline-derived CDR1 and CDR2 are MNHEY and SVGAGI. Trimming took 5 bases from V and 5 from J, leaving 10 bases between them. This CDR3 is built from 13 residues. CDR3 loop: CASSIDRYQPQHF. The CDR3 DNA reads as TGTGCCAGCAGTATCGACAGATATCAGCCCCAGCATTTT.

V gene TRBV2 combines with J gene TRBJ2-7; D may be TRBD2 (5 bases). The germline V gene has CDR1 SNHLY and CDR2 FYNNEI. The CDR3 has 13 amino acids. V was shortened by 10 bases and J by 7 bases, with 20 bases between the two germline ends. DNA of the CDR3: TGTGCCACCCTTGGGTCCGGAGGTGAAGAGCAGTACTTC. This codes for CATLGSGGEEQYF.

V gene TRBV7-2 combines with J gene TRBJ2-1; weak D call: TRBD2 (6 bases). With 3 bases removed from V and 9 bases from J, the gap between germline ends came to 15 bases. The germline V gene has CDR1 SGHTA and CDR2 FQGNSA. The CDR3 consists of 14 residues. For the CDR3, the DNA is TGTGCCAGCAGCTTCGGAGGGGTTGTCTCTGAGCAGTTCTTC. Protein sequence: CASSFGGVVSEQFF.

The chain employs TRBV6-5 and TRBJ1-2; 7 bases match TRBD1. CDR1 and CDR2 from the germline V gene are MNHEY and SVGAGI. The CDR3 spans 15 residues. V lost 6 bases, J lost 4 bases, and 11 bases stayed unmatched. CDR3 in amino acids: CASRPRQGEGYGYTF. CDR3 nucleotide sequence: TGTGCCAGCAGGCCCCGACAGGGAGAGGGCTATGGCTACACCTTC.

The chain links TRBV6-1 to TRBJ2-1; D possibly corresponds to TRBD2 (6 bases). V was cut by 8 bases and J by 6 bases, with 17 bases left in between. Germline V lookup: CDR1 MNHNS, CDR2 SASEGT. The CDR3 sequence is 14 residues long. As DNA, the CDR3 is TGTGCCAGCGAGGGGCGGGGAGGATTCAATGAGCAGTTCTTC. It is translated as CASEGRGGFNEQFF.

The table lists this clone with many counts. The chain couples TRBV6-1 to TRBJ2-7; 10 bases are a match to TRBD1. This CDR3 region has 13 residues. The V gene end was trimmed by 11 bases and the J gene end by 3 bases; junction bases not matched to a gene: 7. Per the germline V gene, CDR1 is MNHNS and CDR2 is SASEGT. CDR3 nucleotide sequence: TGTGCCGTTACCGGGACAGGGGACTACGAGCAGTACTTC. As protein: CAVTGTGDYEQYF.

This clone was counted between two and nine times. One end of the junction does not line up with germline, which may come from a read error. This rearrangement joins TRBV13 to TRBJ1-2; D ambiguous. Looked up from germline, CDR1 is PRHDT and CDR2 is FYEKMQ (reference sequence). The CDR3 is made up of 12 amino acids. CDR3 protein: CASSLPGMGYPF. In nucleotides, the CDR3 is TGTGCCAGCAGCTTACCAGGAATGGGCTACCCCTTC.

The chain uses TRBV6-5 and TRBJ1-4, with D possibly TRBD1 on 6 matching bases. Germline V lookup: CDR1 MNHEY, CDR2 SVGAGI. Trimming removed 6 bases from V and 8 bases from J, with 13 bases in between. This CDR3 has 13 residues. CDR3 DNA: TGTGCCAGCAGGCCGGGACACGCGGAAAAACTGTTTTTT. As protein: CASRPGHAEKLFF.

The gene calls are TRBV18 and TRBJ2-7, with 11 positions matching TRBD1. Looked up from germline, CDR1 is KGHSH and CDR2 is LQKENI. The length of the CDR3 is 14 residues. V lost 4 bases to trimming and J lost 7 bases; unmatched junction nucleotides: 6. CDR3 sequence (DNA): TGTGCCAGCTCACTTGGACAGGGGGCAAGGGAGCAGTACTTC. Its protein product is CASSLGQGAREQYF.

V usage is TRBV18 and J usage is TRBJ2-5; 7 bases agree with TRBD2. This CDR3 contains 16 residues. Germline loops: CDR1 KGHSH, CDR2 LQKENI. The V segment lost 4 bases and the J segment 5 bases; nucleotides outside the gene matches: 13. The CDR3 nucleotides are TGTGCCAGCTCACTGCGAAGGGACTTGCGGGGGGAGACCCAGTACTTC. The encoded protein is CASSLRRDLRGETQYF.

The rearrangement joins TRBV5-1 to TRBJ2-3; unclear D gene. This CDR3 contains 13 residues. Trimming shortened V by 4 bases and J by 9 bases, and 15 bases separated the two germline ends. Germline CDR1 SGHRS, CDR2 YFSETQ. The CDR3 loop reads CASSPYKMGTQYF. The DNA for the CDR3 is TGCGCCAGCAGCCCGTACAAGATGGGCACGCAGTATTTT. The variable domain in full, with the rest retrieved from reference TRBV5-1 and TRBJ2-3, is KAGVTQTPRYLIKTRGQQVTLSCSPISGHRSVSWYQQTPGQGLQFLFEYFSETQRNKGNFPGRFSGRQFSNSRSEMNVSTLELGDSALYLCASSPYKMGTQYFGPGTRLTVL.